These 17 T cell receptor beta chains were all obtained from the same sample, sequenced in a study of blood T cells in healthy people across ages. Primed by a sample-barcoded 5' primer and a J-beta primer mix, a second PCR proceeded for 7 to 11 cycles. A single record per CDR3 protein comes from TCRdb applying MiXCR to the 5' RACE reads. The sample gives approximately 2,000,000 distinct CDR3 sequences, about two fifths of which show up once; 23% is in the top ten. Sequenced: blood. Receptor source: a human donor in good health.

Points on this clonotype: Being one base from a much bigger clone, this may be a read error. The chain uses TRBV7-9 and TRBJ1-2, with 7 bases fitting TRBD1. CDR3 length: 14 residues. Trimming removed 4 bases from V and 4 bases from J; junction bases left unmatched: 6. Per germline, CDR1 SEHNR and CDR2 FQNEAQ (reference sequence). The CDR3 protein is CASSSPGQPYGYTF. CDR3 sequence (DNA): TGTGCCAGCAGCTCCCCGGGACAGCCCTATGGCTACACCTTC.

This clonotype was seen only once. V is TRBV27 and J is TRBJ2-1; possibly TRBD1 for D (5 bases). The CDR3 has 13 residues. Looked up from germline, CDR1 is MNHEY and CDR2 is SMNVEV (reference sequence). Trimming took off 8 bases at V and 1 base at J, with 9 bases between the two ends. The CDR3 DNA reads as TGTGCCAGCGGACACGGATCCTACAATGAGCAGTTCTTC. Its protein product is CASGHGSYNEQFF.

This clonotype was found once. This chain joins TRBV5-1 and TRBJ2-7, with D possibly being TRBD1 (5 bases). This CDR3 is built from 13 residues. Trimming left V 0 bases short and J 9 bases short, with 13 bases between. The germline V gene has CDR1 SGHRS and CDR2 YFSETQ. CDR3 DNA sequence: TGCGCCAGCAGCTTGGAAAGGGGTTGGGGGCAGTACTTC. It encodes CASSLERGWGQYF.

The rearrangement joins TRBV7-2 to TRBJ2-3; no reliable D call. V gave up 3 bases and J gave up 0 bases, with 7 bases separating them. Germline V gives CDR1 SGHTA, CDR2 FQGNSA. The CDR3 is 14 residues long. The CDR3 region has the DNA TGTGCCAGCAGCTTTGACCTCAGCACAGATACGCAGTATTTT. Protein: CASSFDLSTDTQYF.

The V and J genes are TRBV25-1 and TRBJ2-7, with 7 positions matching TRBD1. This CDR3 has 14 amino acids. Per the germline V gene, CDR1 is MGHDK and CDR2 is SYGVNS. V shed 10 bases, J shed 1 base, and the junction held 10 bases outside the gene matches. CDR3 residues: CATLAGTESYEQYF. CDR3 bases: TGTGCCACCTTAGCCGGGACAGAATCCTACGAGCAGTACTTC.

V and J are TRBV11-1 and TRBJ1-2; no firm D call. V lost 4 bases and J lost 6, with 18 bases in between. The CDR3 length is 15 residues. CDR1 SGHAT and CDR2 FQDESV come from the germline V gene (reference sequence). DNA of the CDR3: TGTGCCAGCAGCTCAAATATCCTTCCCCACCATGGCTACACCTTC. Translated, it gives CASSSNILPHHGYTF.

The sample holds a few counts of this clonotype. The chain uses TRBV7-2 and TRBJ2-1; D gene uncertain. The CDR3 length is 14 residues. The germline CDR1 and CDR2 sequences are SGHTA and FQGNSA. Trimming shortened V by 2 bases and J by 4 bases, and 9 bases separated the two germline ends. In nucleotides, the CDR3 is TGTGCCAGCAGCTTACTCCAGACTTACAATGAGCAGTTCTTC. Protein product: CASSLLQTYNEQFF. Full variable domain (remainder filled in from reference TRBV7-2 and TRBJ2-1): GAGVSQSPSNKVTEKGKDVELRCDPISGHTALYWYRQSLGQGLEFLIYFQGNSAPDKSGLPSDRFSAERTGGSVSTLTIQRTQQEDSAVYLCASSLLQTYNEQFFGPGTRLTVL.

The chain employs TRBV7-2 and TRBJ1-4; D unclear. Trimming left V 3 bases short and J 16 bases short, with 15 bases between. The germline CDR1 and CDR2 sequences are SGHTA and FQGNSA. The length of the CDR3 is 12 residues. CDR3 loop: CASSLASSTQFF. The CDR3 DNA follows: TGTGCCAGCAGCTTGGCTAGCAGTACGCAGTTTTTT.

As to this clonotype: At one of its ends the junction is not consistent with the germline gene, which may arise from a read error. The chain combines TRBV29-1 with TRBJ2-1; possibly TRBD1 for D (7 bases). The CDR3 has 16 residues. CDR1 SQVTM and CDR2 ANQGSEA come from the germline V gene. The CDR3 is CSVEDGGGRSYDEQFF. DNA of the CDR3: TGCAGCGTTGAAGATGGAGGGGGCCGGTCCTACGATGAGCAGTTCTTC.

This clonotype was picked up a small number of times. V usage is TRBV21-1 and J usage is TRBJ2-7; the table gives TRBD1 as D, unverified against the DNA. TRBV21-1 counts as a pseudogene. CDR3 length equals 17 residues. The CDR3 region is CASSKVNRDTNSYEQYF. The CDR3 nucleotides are TGTGCCAGCAGCAAAGTAAACCGGGACACCAACTCCTACGAGCAGTACTTC.

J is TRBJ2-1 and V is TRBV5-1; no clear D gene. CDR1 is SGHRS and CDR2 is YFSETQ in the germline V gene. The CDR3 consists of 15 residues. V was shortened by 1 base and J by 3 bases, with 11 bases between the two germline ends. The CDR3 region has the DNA TGCGCCAGCAGCTTGACGAGTGTCAACTACAATGAGCAGTTCTTC. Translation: CASSLTSVNYNEQFF.

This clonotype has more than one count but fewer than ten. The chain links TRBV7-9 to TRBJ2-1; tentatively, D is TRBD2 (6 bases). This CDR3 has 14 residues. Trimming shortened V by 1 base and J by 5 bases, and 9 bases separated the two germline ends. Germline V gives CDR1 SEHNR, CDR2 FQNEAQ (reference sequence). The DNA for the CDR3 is TGTGCCAGCAGCTTAGGCGGGGAAAACAATGAGCAGTTCTTC. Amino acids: CASSLGGENNEQFF.

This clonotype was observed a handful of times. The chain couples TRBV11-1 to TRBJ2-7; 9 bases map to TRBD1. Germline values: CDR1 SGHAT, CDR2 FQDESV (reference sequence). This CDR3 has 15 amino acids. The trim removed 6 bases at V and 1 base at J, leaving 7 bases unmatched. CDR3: CASRHTGGSSYEQYF. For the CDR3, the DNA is TGTGCCAGCAGGCATACAGGGGGCAGTTCCTACGAGCAGTACTTC. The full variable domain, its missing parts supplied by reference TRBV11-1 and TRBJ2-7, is EAEVAQSPRYKITEKSQAVAFWCDPISGHATLYWYRQILGQGPELLVQFQDESVVDDSQLPKDRFSAERLKGVDSTLKIQPAELGDSAMYLCASRHTGGSSYEQYFGPGTRLTVT.

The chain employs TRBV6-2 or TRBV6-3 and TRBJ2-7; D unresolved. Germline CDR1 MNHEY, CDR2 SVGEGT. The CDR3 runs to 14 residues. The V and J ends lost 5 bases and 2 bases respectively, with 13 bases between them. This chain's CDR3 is CASSPWVQPYEQYF. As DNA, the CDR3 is TGTGCCAGCAGTCCCTGGGTTCAGCCCTACGAGCAGTACTTC.

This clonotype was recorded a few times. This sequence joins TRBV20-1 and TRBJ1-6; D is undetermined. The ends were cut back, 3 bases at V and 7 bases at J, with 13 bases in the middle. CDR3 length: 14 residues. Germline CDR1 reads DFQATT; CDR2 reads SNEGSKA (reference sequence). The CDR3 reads CSASIRNNNSPLHF. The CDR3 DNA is TGCAGTGCTAGTATCAGGAACAACAATTCACCCCTCCACTTT.

The CDR3 DNA follows: TGTGCCAGCAGTAAACGGGAAACGACTGAAGCTTTCTTT. It codes for CASSKRETTEAFF. The rearrangement uses TRBV12-3 or TRBV12-4 and TRBJ1-1; D uncertain. The CDR3 length is 13 residues. V lost 5 bases and J lost 5, with 12 bases in between.

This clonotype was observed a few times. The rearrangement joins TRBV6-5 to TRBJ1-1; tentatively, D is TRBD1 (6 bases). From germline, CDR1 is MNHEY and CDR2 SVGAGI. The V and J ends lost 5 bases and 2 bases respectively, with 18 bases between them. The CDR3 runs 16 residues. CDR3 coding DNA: TGTGCCAGCAGTACGAGCCGGGACACCGGAAACACTGAAGCTTTCTTT. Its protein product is CASSTSRDTGNTEAFF.